These 21 T cell receptor beta chains were sequenced from one sample in a study of glioma-infiltrating T cells after dendritic cell vaccination. Described time point: after dendritic cell vaccination, including at tumor progression/relapse. Produced via immunoSEQ multiplex PCR; TCRdb's table is partial and in-frame only. The sample gives fewer than 70,000 clones, over 65% of which show up once; approximately 8.9% is in the top ten. The sample consisted of blood, taken after dendritic cell vaccination. All receptors come from a human donor with glioblastoma.

V usage is TRBV4-3 and J usage is TRBJ1-2, with 12 bases lining up with TRBD1. The ends lost 4 bases at V and 4 bases at J; junction bases unmatched: 4. This CDR3 has 15 residues. Per the germline V gene, CDR1 is LGHNA and CDR2 is YSLEER. CDR3 in DNA: TGCGCCAGCAGCCCAGGGACAGGGGGCCTCTATGGCTACACCTTC. Translated: CASSPGTGGLYGYTF.

V is TRBV5-1 and J is TRBJ2-2, with 9 bases matching TRBD1. J lost 7 bases, V lost 4 bases, and 14 bases had no gene match. The germline V gene has CDR1 SGHRS and CDR2 YFSETQ. This CDR3 contains 17 residues. CDR3 in DNA: TGCGCCAGCAGCGCAACTCCGGGACAGGGTCCGAACGGGGAGCTGTTTTTT. Protein sequence: CASSATPGQGPNGELFF.

J is TRBJ1-2 and V is TRBV19, with D unclear. V gave up 7 bases and J gave up 1 base, with 7 bases separating them. Looked up from germline, CDR1 is LNHDA and CDR2 is SQIVND (reference sequence). This CDR3 comprises 12 residues. In DNA form, the CDR3 reads TGTGCCAGTAAACGGGGTAACTATGGCTACACCTTC. It is translated as CASKRGNYGYTF.

V gene TRBV27 combines with J gene TRBJ1-5; possibly TRBD1 for D (5 bases). Per germline, CDR1 MNHEY and CDR2 SMNVEV (reference sequence). Trimming took 3 bases from V and 6 from J, leaving 24 bases between them. This CDR3 contains 18 residues. In nucleotides, the CDR3 is TGTGCCAGCAGTTTTGGGTCACCTAGGGGCCCCGGTGGTCAGCCCCAGCATTTT. This translates into CASSFGSPRGPGGQPQHF.

This chain links TRBV5-6 with TRBJ1-2, with D perhaps matching TRBD1 (5 bases). V was clipped by 3 bases and J by 4 bases, with 13 bases between them. Germline V gene data show CDR1 as SGHDT and CDR2 as YYEEEE. The CDR3 covers 14 residues. The DNA of the CDR3 is TGTGCCAGCAGCTCGGGGGGGACCCTCTATGGCTACACCTTC. The encoded protein is CASSSGGTLYGYTF.

The V call is TRBV4-1, the J call TRBJ1-2, with D possibly TRBD1 on 5 matching bases. This CDR3 contains 15 residues. Looked up from germline, CDR1 is MGHRA and CDR2 is YSYEKL. The ends were cut back, 3 bases at V and 9 bases at J, with 20 bases in the middle. CDR3 amino acids: CASSQAQRGTISYTF. The CDR3 coding sequence is TGCGCCAGCAGCCAGGCCCAGCGGGGGACTATAAGCTACACCTTC.

This clone came up a few times. The J gene is TRBJ2-7, the V gene TRBV9; D is perhaps TRBD2 (5 bases). The length of the CDR3 is 15 residues. CDR1 and CDR2 from the germline V gene are SGDLS and YYNGEE. Trimming removed 0 bases from V and 2 bases from J, with 12 bases in between. Here the CDR3 reads CASSVDPGTPYEQYF. CDR3 nucleotide sequence: TGTGCCAGCAGCGTAGATCCGGGAACCCCCTACGAGCAGTACTTC.

The chain combines TRBV7-2 with TRBJ1-6; 7 bases line up with TRBD1. Germline V gene lookup returns CDR1 SGHTA and CDR2 FQGNSA. Trimming removed 1 base from V and 9 bases from J; junction bases left unmatched: 3. The CDR3 sequence is 14 residues long. The CDR3 sequence: CASSLGQGGSPLHF. DNA for the CDR3: TGTGCCAGCAGCTTAGGACAGGGTGGTTCACCCCTCCACTTT. Using reference TRBV7-2 and TRBJ1-6 for the parts outside the CDR3, the full variable domain is GAGVSQSPSNKVTEKGKDVELRCDPISGHTALYWYRQSLGQGLEFLIYFQGNSAPDKSGLPSDRFSAERTGGSVSTLTIQRTQQEDSAVYLCASSLGQGGSPLHFGNGTRLTVT.

This chain links TRBV10-1 with TRBJ2-5; D perhaps matches TRBD1 (5 bases). Per the germline V gene, CDR1 is WNHNN and CDR2 is SYGVQD (reference sequence). This CDR3 spans 13 amino acids. The V gene lost 6 bases and the J gene lost 4 bases, with 12 bases spanning the gap. DNA of the CDR3: TGCGCCAGCAGCAGGACACCCGGAGAGACCCAGTACTTC. Encoded protein: CASSRTPGETQYF.

The V gene is TRBV11-2, the J gene TRBJ2-5; D remains ambiguous. The length of the CDR3 is 14 residues. V was pared by 8 bases and J by 2 bases, with 15 bases between. Germline loops: CDR1 SGHAT, CDR2 FQNNGV. CDR3 protein: CASRLSGQQETQYF. The CDR3 region has the DNA TGTGCCAGCCGACTCTCCGGCCAACAAGAGACCCAGTACTTC. Variable domain in full (rest from reference TRBV11-2 and TRBJ2-5): EAGVAQSPRYKIIEKRQSVAFWCNPISGHATLYWYQQILGQGPKLLIQFQNNGVVDDSQLPKDRFSAERLKGVDSTLKIQPAKLEDSAVYLCASRLSGQQETQYFGPGTRLLVL.

The DNA for the CDR3 is TGCGCCAGCAGCCGAAGCCAGGGACAGGGAGGCAATCAGCCCCAGCATTTT. Amino acids: CASSRSQGQGGNQPQHF. The rearrangement uses TRBV23-1 and TRBJ1-5; the match to TRBD1 covers 9 bases. TRBV23-1 is assigned to the ORF class and has an uncertain function. The V segment lost 6 bases and the J segment 2 bases; nucleotides outside the gene matches: 11. The CDR3 sequence is 17 residues long.

The chain employs TRBV6-1 and TRBJ2-7, with 7 bases matching TRBD1. The germline V gene encodes CDR1 MNHNS and CDR2 SASEGT. The CDR3 runs to 12 residues. V lost 10 bases, J lost 1 base, and 4 bases stayed unmatched. This CDR3 is CATGQVSYEQYF. CDR3 DNA: TGTGCCACCGGACAGGTTTCCTACGAGCAGTACTTC.

The chain uses TRBV5-1 and TRBJ2-2, with TRBD2 matching over 11 bases. This CDR3 comprises 18 residues. Germline CDR1 is SGHRS and CDR2 is YFSETQ. V shed 5 bases and J 5 bases; nucleotides not matched to a gene: 14. CDR3 nucleotide sequence: TGCGCCAGCAGTCAACACTTGCGTAGCGGGGGGGAAACCGGGGAGCTGTTTTTT. It codes for CASSQHLRSGGETGELFF.

This clone has a single count. The chain uses TRBV7-9 and TRBJ2-3, with TRBD2 identical over 7 bases. Germline trimming cut 6 bases from V and 6 bases from J; bases unmatched to any gene: 18. Germline V gene data show CDR1 as SEHNR and CDR2 as FQNEAQ (reference sequence). The CDR3 extends over 17 amino acids. The CDR3 protein is CASSYYGRGTLSDTQYF. The DNA of the CDR3 is TGTGCCAGCAGTTACTATGGGCGGGGGACCCTTTCCGATACGCAGTATTTT. Full variable domain (rest looked up from reference TRBV7-9 and TRBJ2-3): DTGVSQNPRHKITKRGQNVTFRCDPISEHNRLYWYRQTLGQGPEFLTYFQNEAQLEKSRLLSDRFSAERPKGSFSTLEIQRTEQGDSAMYLCASSYYGRGTLSDTQYFGPGTRLTVL.

This chain connects TRBV4-1 to TRBJ1-2; 7 nucleotides match TRBD1. The trim removed 1 base at V and 7 bases at J, leaving 9 bases unmatched. CDR1 and CDR2 from the germline V gene are MGHRA and YSYEKL. The CDR3 totals 15 residues. CDR3 nucleotide sequence: TGCGCCAGCAGCCAAGGATCATCCTACAGGGGTGGCTACACCTTC. It yields the protein CASSQGSSYRGGYTF.

The chain couples TRBV27 to TRBJ1-2; no reliable D call. Trimming took 6 bases from V and 4 from J, leaving 6 bases between them. The length of the CDR3 is 11 residues. Germline CDR1 MNHEY, CDR2 SMNVEV (reference sequence). The CDR3 spells CASSQVYGYTF. CDR3 bases: TGTGCCAGCAGCCAGGTCTATGGCTACACCTTC.

The J gene is TRBJ2-7, the V gene TRBV5-6; 11 bases map to TRBD1. Trimming took 2 bases from V and 5 from J; bases not matched to a gene: 6. Germline assignment: CDR1 SGHDT and CDR2 YYEEEE. This CDR3 region has 15 residues. This CDR3 reads CASSFRGQGAHEQYF. DNA for the CDR3: TGTGCCAGCAGCTTTAGAGGACAGGGGGCACACGAGCAGTACTTC.

This clone was picked up a small number of times. V and J are TRBV6-5 and TRBJ1-5; TRBD1 matches at 7 bases. V was clipped by 6 bases and J by 7 bases; unmatched bases: 9. The CDR3 sequence is 14 residues long. Germline CDR1 reads MNHEY; CDR2 reads SVGAGI. CDR3 region: CASRAAGGRQPQHF. In DNA, the CDR3 is TGTGCCAGCAGGGCCGCAGGGGGTAGGCAGCCCCAGCATTTT.

V usage is TRBV18 and J usage is TRBJ2-7, with D perhaps matching TRBD1 (5 bases). V was shortened by 2 bases and J by 5 bases, with 10 bases between the two germline ends. The germline CDR1 and CDR2 sequences are KGHSH and LQKENI. This CDR3 spans 13 amino acids. The CDR3 is CASSPLLQDEQYF. The DNA for the CDR3 is TGTGCCAGCTCACCATTACTACAGGACGAGCAGTACTTC.

This clone was detected only a few times. The chain is built from TRBV29-1 and TRBJ1-1; D unclear. Germline lookup yields CDR1 SQVTM and CDR2 ANQGSEA. V lost 6 bases and J 1 base, leaving 9 bases between the germline ends. The CDR3 length is 12 residues. The CDR3 bases are TGCAGCGTAAGAGAGGGGAACACTGAAGCTTTCTTT. This encodes CSVREGNTEAFF. Variable domain in full (rest from reference TRBV29-1 and TRBJ1-1): SAVISQKPSRDICQRGTSLTIQCQVDSQVTMMFWYRQQPGQSLTLIATANQGSEATYESGFVIDKFPISRPNLTFSTLTVSNMSPEDSSIYLCSVREGNTEAFFGQGTRLTVV.

The count of this clone is one. The chain is built from TRBV6-6 and TRBJ1-2, with D perhaps matching TRBD1 (6 bases). CDR3 length: 13 residues. Germline-derived CDR1 and CDR2 are MNHNY and SVGAGI (reference sequence). The ends were cut back, 9 bases at V and 8 bases at J, with 19 bases in the middle. The CDR3 reads CASSGSQGSGYTF. As DNA, the CDR3 is TGTGCCAGTTCGGGGTCACAGGGTAGCGGCTACACCTTC.